This T cell receptor (beta chain) is from a study of shared clonotypes between healthy human individuals. Notes on this clone: The antigen remains undetermined.

The germline CDR1 and CDR2 sequences are SEHNR and FQNEAQ (reference sequence). V was cut by 2 bases and J by 1 base, with 12 bases left in between. This CDR3 is 15 amino acids long. CD4+ cells were split into CD45RA+ naive and CD45RA-negative memory subsets. Here immunoSEQ multiplex PCR was the method, and the copy in TCRdb shows in-frame clones only, minus some. The sample gives roughly 2.5 million clones, about 92% of which show up once; more than 0.12% is in the top ten. Findings and caveats of the study: Sampling used blood alone; tissue repertoires probably differ.

Sequenced sample: naive CD4+ T cells sorted from blood. Subset indicated: CD45RA+ positively selected. The V call is TRBV7-9, the J call TRBJ2-7; a possible D gene is TRBD2 (5 bases). This clonotype was obtained from a young man in good health. CDR3 nucleotide sequence: TGTGCCAGCAGCTTACTTCGCGGCGGGTCCTACGAGCAGTACTTC. Amino acid sequence: CASSLLRGGSYEQYF.